The clone carrying this T cell receptor (beta chain) was counted many times. Antigen specificity is unknown. Regarding time point: newly diagnosed GD, antithyroid drugs for less than 3 months. Preparation of the TCR library used RNA extracted from PBMCs. The CDR3 spans 13 residues. In germline, CDR1 is ENHRY, CDR2 SYGVKD. The V gene lost 3 bases and the J gene lost 8 bases, with 13 bases spanning the gap. iRepertoire HTBI primers and Arm-PCR of CDR3 regions built TCR beta libraries. TCRdb re-derived calls from the multiplex PCR reads in MiXCR, one entry per CDR3 protein. The data show about 240,000 distinct CDR3 sequences, with roughly 21% seen just once and over 11% held by the top ten. This specimen belongs to a study of regulatory T cells in long-lasting Graves disease. Whole-study findings and limits: TRBV28, TRBJ1-2 and TRBJ2-5 emerged as the favored segments in persistent disease.

The sequences come from peripheral blood mononuclear cells (PBMCs), collected at new diagnosis, from a patient treated with antithyroid drugs. The genes are TRBV10-3 and TRBJ1-1; D ambiguous. The sequence derives from a female donor with Graves disease. CDR3 nucleotides: TGTGCCATCAGTGATCCGCCGGGTGGAGAAGCTTTCTTT. Its protein is CAISDPPGGEAFF.